One sample yielded the 31 T cell receptor beta chains listed below, sequenced in a study of blood T cell repertoires in COVID-19. The repertoire was sequenced with immunoSEQ multiplex PCR; TCRdb's copy has only in-frame clones and lacks some. Of about 180,000 clones listed, about 85% are singletons. Sequencing was carried out using peripheral blood. The source is an elderly man with COVID-19, enrolled during active disease.

The chain employs TRBV27 and TRBJ1-5; 8 bases are a match to TRBD1. J was trimmed by 7 bases and V by 8 bases; bases with no gene match: 19. Germline loops: CDR1 MNHEY, CDR2 SMNVEV (reference sequence). There are 17 residues in the CDR3. CDR3 bases: TGTGCCAGCGGTAGACAAGTACGACAGGGGATGGACCAGCCCCAGCATTTT. Protein sequence: CASGRQVRQGMDQPQHF.

This clone is a singleton in its sample. The genes are TRBV7-9 and TRBJ1-1, with D hard to call. The germline gives CDR1 SEHNR, CDR2 FQNEAQ (reference sequence). V was shortened by 2 bases and J by 8 bases, with 15 bases between the two germline ends. This CDR3 spans 14 amino acids. The CDR3 nucleotides read TGTGCCAGCAGCTTAACGGGTCTATCGATAGAAGCTTTCTTT. Encoded protein: CASSLTGLSIEAFF.

The chain is built from TRBV6-5 and TRBJ1-1, with D hard to call. Germline V lookup: CDR1 MNHEY, CDR2 SVGAGI. V lost 8 bases to trimming and J lost 4 bases, with 11 bases between them. CDR3 length: 12 residues. The DNA of the CDR3 is TGTGCCAGCGGGTGGGCGAGCACTGAAGCTTTCTTT. It is translated as CASGWASTEAFF.

This clone came up once. The CDR3 nucleotides are TGCGCCAGCAGCCGAATGGGGAGCCAAGGTGAAAAACTGTTTTTT. Amino acid sequence: CASSRMGSQGEKLFF. This chain links TRBV4-1 with TRBJ1-4; unclear D gene. Germline V gene lookup returns CDR1 MGHRA and CDR2 YSYEKL. The CDR3 length is 15 residues. V lost 4 bases, J lost 7 bases, and 16 bases lay in between.

The chain has TRBV7-9 and TRBJ2-3, with 9 bases lining up with TRBD1. This CDR3 has 15 residues. V gave up 5 bases and J gave up 3 bases; unmatched junction bases: 6. Germline V gene lookup returns CDR1 SEHNR and CDR2 FQNEAQ (reference sequence). The CDR3 protein is CASSPLGQGTDTQYF. The CDR3 bases are TGTGCCAGCAGCCCCTTGGGACAGGGTACAGATACGCAGTATTTT. Looking up the rest from reference TRBV7-9 and TRBJ2-3 gives the full variable domain: DTGVSQNPRHKITKRGQNVTFRCDPISEHNRLYWYRQTLGQGPEFLTYFQNEAQLEKSRLLSDRFSAERPKGSFSTLEIQRTEQGDSAMYLCASSPLGQGTDTQYFGPGTRLTVL.

The rearrangement links TRBV7-8 to TRBJ2-5; D possibly corresponds to TRBD2 (6 bases). The CDR3 covers 14 residues. Per the germline V gene, CDR1 is SGHVS and CDR2 is FQNEAQ. V dropped 2 bases and J dropped 5 bases, with 12 bases sitting between them. The CDR3, as DNA: TGTGCCAGCAGCTTATTTTCGGGGAGGGAGACCCAGTACTTC. It encodes CASSLFSGRETQYF.

CDR3 residues: CASSPGTSEVDTQYF. The CDR3 coding sequence is TGCGCCAGCAGCCCCGGGACTAGCGAGGTAGATACGCAGTATTTT. The chain employs TRBV5-1 and TRBJ2-3; 10 bases fit TRBD2. There are 15 residues in the CDR3. The J segment lost 5 bases and the V segment lost 4 bases, leaving 7 bases of the junction unmatched. Looked up from germline, CDR1 is SGHRS and CDR2 is YFSETQ.

This clone was observed a single time. J is TRBJ2-5 and V is TRBV12-5; TRBD1 agrees at 7 bases. The CDR3 is 16 amino acids. The V segment lost 5 bases and the J segment 4 bases; nucleotides outside the gene matches: 13. Looked up from germline, CDR1 is LGHNT and CDR2 is FRNRAP. CDR3 nucleotide sequence: TGTGCTAGTGGTATTACGACAGGGAGTCGGGGAGAGACCCAGTACTTC. This sequence encodes CASGITTGSRGETQYF.

J is TRBJ2-7 and V is TRBV6-5, with 7 bases aligning to TRBD2. The V and J ends lost 7 bases and 11 bases, in that order; junction bases with no gene match: 11. Germline lookup yields CDR1 MNHEY and CDR2 SVGAGI. There are 12 residues in the CDR3. CDR3 protein: CASTNPLSGEYF. The DNA of the CDR3 is TGTGCCAGCACGAACCCCCTGAGCGGGGAGTACTTC.

This chain uses TRBV5-4 with TRBJ1-6, with TRBD1 as a possible D gene (6 bases). Trimming removed 6 bases at V and 6 bases at J, with 13 bases between. The germline V gene has CDR1 SGHNT and CDR2 YYREEE (reference sequence). This CDR3 region has 14 residues. The CDR3 loop is CASNLGQSNSPLHF. DNA for the CDR3: TGTGCCAGCAACCTCGGACAGTCTAATTCACCCCTCCACTTT. The full variable domain, with the rest looked up from reference TRBV5-4 and TRBJ1-6, is ETGVTQSPTHLIKTRGQQVTLRCSSQSGHNTVSWYQQALGQGPQFIFQYYREEENGRGNFPPRFSGLQFPNYSSELNVNALELDDSALYLCASNLGQSNSPLHFGNGTRLTVT.

V is TRBV5-1 and J is TRBJ2-7, with TRBD1 matching 8 bases. The CDR3 is made up of 14 amino acids. In germline, CDR1 is SGHRS, CDR2 YFSETQ. V lost 4 bases and J lost 1; bases outside the gene matches: 4. CDR3 loop: CASSHGQGSYEQYF. CDR3 coding DNA: TGCGCCAGCAGCCATGGACAGGGTTCCTACGAGCAGTACTTC.

The chain couples TRBV19 to TRBJ1-6, with D perhaps TRBD1 (5 bases). This CDR3 is 13 amino acids long. V was trimmed by 7 bases and J by 10 bases, leaving 14 bases between them. Germline V gene data show CDR1 as LNHDA and CDR2 as SQIVND (reference sequence). CDR3 amino acids: CASTTAAQSPLHF. The CDR3 DNA follows: TGTGCCAGTACGACAGCAGCCCAATCACCCCTCCACTTT.

The rearrangement links TRBV7-9 to TRBJ1-6; TRBD1 might be the D (6 bases). This CDR3 contains 15 residues. V was clipped by 2 bases and J by 4 bases, with 9 bases between them. Germline lookup yields CDR1 SEHNR and CDR2 FQNEAQ (reference sequence). DNA of the CDR3: TGTGCCAGCAGCTTACTCCAGGGGTATAATTCACCCCTCCACTTT. This gives the protein CASSLLQGYNSPLHF.

The V call is TRBV7-8, the J call TRBJ2-7, with 11 nucleotides matching TRBD1. The length of the CDR3 is 16 residues. CDR1 is SGHVS, CDR2 FQNEAQ, per germline. V gave up 5 bases and J gave up 3 bases; unmatched junction bases: 9. The CDR3 reads CASSPWDRGDLYEQYF. The CDR3 nucleotides are TGTGCCAGCAGCCCGTGGGACAGGGGGGACCTCTACGAGCAGTACTTC. Looking up the rest from reference TRBV7-8 and TRBJ2-7 gives the full variable domain: GAGVSQSPRYKVAKRGQDVALRCDPISGHVSLFWYQQALGQGPEFLTYFQNEAQLDKSGLPSDRFFAERPEGSVSTLKIQRTQQEDSAVYLCASSPWDRGDLYEQYFGPGTRLTVT.

Here the CDR3 reads CSVVSSPVLNTEAFF. The CDR3 DNA follows: TGCAGCGTTGTATCATCGCCAGTGTTGAACACTGAAGCTTTCTTT. The chain is built from TRBV29-1 and TRBJ1-1; D is undetermined. The V and J ends lost 4 bases and 0 bases respectively, with 15 bases between them. The CDR3 extends over 15 amino acids. Germline values: CDR1 SQVTM, CDR2 ANQGSEA. Full variable domain (rest looked up from reference TRBV29-1 and TRBJ1-1): SAVISQKPSRDICQRGTSLTIQCQVDSQVTMMFWYRQQPGQSLTLIATANQGSEATYESGFVIDKFPISRPNLTFSTLTVSNMSPEDSSIYLCSVVSSPVLNTEAFFGQGTRLTVV.

This chain joins TRBV7-2 and TRBJ2-7, with 9 bases identical to TRBD1. V lost 5 bases and J lost 0; bases outside the gene matches: 5. From germline, CDR1 is SGHTA and CDR2 FQGNSA. The CDR3 has 15 residues. The CDR3 DNA reads as TGTGCCAGCAGCCCCGGACAGGGGAACTCCTACGAGCAGTACTTC. Amino acids: CASSPGQGNSYEQYF.

The gene calls are TRBV2 and TRBJ1-1; 9 bases match TRBD1. V lost 3 bases and J lost 5; bases outside the gene matches: 7. The CDR3 is made up of 15 amino acids. Germline V CDR1 and CDR2: SNHLY, FYNNEI. CDR3 DNA sequence: TGTGCCAGCAGTGAGGTCCGGGGACAGGGAACTGAAGCTTTCTTT. This gives the protein CASSEVRGQGTEAFF.

The chain carries TRBV7-8 and TRBJ2-2; D unresolved. The CDR3 extends over 12 amino acids. The V end was cut by 2 bases, the J end by 7 bases, with 5 bases between. Germline V gives CDR1 SGHVS, CDR2 FQNEAQ. This chain's CDR3 is CASSLRVGELFF. CDR3 bases: TGTGCCAGCAGCTTACGAGTCGGGGAGCTGTTTTTT.

This clone was found a few times. The same CDR3 is also encoded by other DNA sequences in this sample. The chain joins TRBV19 to TRBJ1-1; no clear D. CDR1 and CDR2 from the germline V gene are LNHDA and SQIVND (reference sequence). CDR3 length: 14 residues. V was cut by 5 bases and J by 2 bases, with 12 bases left in between. CDR3 sequence: CASSVAGGNTEAFF. CDR3 DNA sequence: TGTGCCAGTAGTGTGGCGGGAGGAAACACTGAAGCTTTCTTT.

The CDR3 reads CAISDNRGYQPQHF. CDR3 nucleotides: TGTGCCATCAGTGATAACAGGGGGTATCAGCCCCAGCATTTT. V is TRBV10-3 and J is TRBJ1-5; 8 positions agree with TRBD1. Trimming took 3 bases from V and 5 from J; bases not matched to a gene: 3. The CDR3 loop spans 14 amino acids. Germline V gene data show CDR1 as ENHRY and CDR2 as SYGVKD.

The chain couples TRBV5-6 to TRBJ2-3, with D tentatively TRBD2 (6 bases). CDR3 length equals 15 residues. Germline loops: CDR1 SGHDT, CDR2 YYEEEE. The V and J ends lost 0 bases and 2 bases respectively, with 10 bases between them. CDR3 loop: CASSLVEGNTDTQYF. CDR3 nucleotides: TGTGCCAGCAGCTTGGTGGAGGGAAACACAGATACGCAGTATTTT.

The chain joins TRBV19 to TRBJ1-5; TRBD1 agrees at 7 bases. The V gene's germline CDR1 is LNHDA and CDR2 SQIVND (reference sequence). Trimming removed 3 bases from V and 0 bases from J; junction bases left unmatched: 2. This CDR3 has 15 amino acids. CDR3 DNA: TGTGCCAGTAGTATCGGGACAGCTAGCAATCAGCCCCAGCATTTT. Its translation is CASSIGTASNQPQHF.

The V gene is TRBV6-5, the J gene TRBJ1-2, with D possibly being TRBD1 (5 bases). The germline CDR1 and CDR2 sequences are MNHEY and SVGAGI. CDR3 length: 13 amino acids. The V end was cut by 2 bases, the J end by 4 bases, with 8 bases between. CDR3 region: CASSYRGGYGYTF. CDR3 DNA sequence: TGTGCCAGCAGTTACAGGGGAGGCTATGGCTACACCTTC.

The genes are TRBV5-4 and TRBJ1-1; D is perhaps TRBD1 (5 bases). The CDR3 loop spans 17 amino acids. Germline V gene data show CDR1 as SGHNT and CDR2 as YYREEE (reference sequence). The V gene lost 4 bases and the J gene lost 1 base, with 20 bases spanning the gap. This CDR3 reads CASSPGGDRGRNTEAFF. The CDR3 DNA sequence: TGTGCCAGCAGCCCCGGGGGGGATAGAGGGCGGAACACTGAAGCTTTCTTT.

This chain links TRBV2 with TRBJ2-5; 7 bases align to TRBD2. Germline-derived CDR1 and CDR2 are SNHLY and FYNNEI. The CDR3 is made up of 12 amino acids. The V gene end was trimmed by 7 bases and the J gene end by 5 bases; junction bases not matched to a gene: 4. As DNA, the CDR3 is TGTGCCAGCACGGGGGGTCTTGAGACCCAGTACTTC. Amino acid sequence: CASTGGLETQYF.

The chain carries TRBV18 and TRBJ1-2; tentatively, D is TRBD1 (6 bases). Trimming left V 5 bases short and J 3 bases short, with 22 bases between. CDR1 is KGHSH, CDR2 LQKENI, per germline. This CDR3 is 17 amino acids long. The CDR3 sequence is CASSASGASPPYYGYTF. CDR3 DNA: TGTGCCAGCTCAGCTTCAGGGGCCTCTCCCCCCTACTATGGCTACACCTTC.

This sequence joins TRBV20-1 and TRBJ1-1; D remains unclear. This CDR3 is built from 14 residues. Between the trimmed V and J ends, which lost 3 bases and 2 bases, there was a span of 13 bases. Per the germline V gene, CDR1 is DFQATT and CDR2 is SNEGSKA (reference sequence). CDR3 DNA: TGCAGTGCTAGTACAGCGGGGAGAAACACTGAAGCTTTCTTT. Protein product: CSASTAGRNTEAFF.

The chain has TRBV5-6 and TRBJ1-2; a weak D match, TRBD1 (6 bases). This CDR3 comprises 15 residues. The germline V gene encodes CDR1 SGHDT and CDR2 YYEEEE. Trimming pared 6 bases from V and 8 bases from J, leaving 23 bases between. CDR3 sequence: CASTIRDIYVVGYTF. Here the CDR3 DNA reads TGTGCCAGCACCATAAGGGACATCTATGTCGTAGGCTACACCTTC.

A few counts support this clone. The chain uses TRBV5-5 and TRBJ1-6; 9 positions agree with TRBD1. The germline CDR1 and CDR2 sequences are SGHKS and YYEKEE (reference sequence). The V and J ends lost 4 bases and 5 bases, in that order; junction bases with no gene match: 10. The CDR3 runs to 17 residues. This CDR3 is CASSPGDRVPNNSPLHF. The CDR3 DNA reads as TGTGCCAGCAGCCCGGGGGACAGGGTCCCGAATAATTCACCCCTCCACTTT. Complete variable domain (other parts from reference TRBV5-5 and TRBJ1-6): DAGVTQSPTHLIKTRGQQVTLRCSPISGHKSVSWYQQVLGQGPQFIFQYYEKEERGRGNFPDRFSARQFPNYSSELNVNALLLGDSALYLCASSPGDRVPNNSPLHFGNGTRLTVT.

The rearrangement uses TRBV20-1 and TRBJ1-2; 7 bases agree with TRBD1. Trimming cost V 3 bases and J 5 bases; bases outside gene matches: 9. The germline CDR1 and CDR2 sequences are DFQATT and SNEGSKA (reference sequence). This CDR3 has 14 residues. The CDR3 sequence: CSASAGTAIYGYTF. For the CDR3, the DNA is TGCAGTGCTAGTGCCGGGACAGCCATTTATGGCTACACCTTC.

The rearrangement links TRBV5-1 to TRBJ2-2; TRBD2 agrees at 7 bases. The germline V gene encodes CDR1 SGHRS and CDR2 YFSETQ. J gave up 7 bases and V 8 bases, and 11 bases lay outside the gene matches. The CDR3 is made up of 14 amino acids. CDR3 nucleotide sequence: TGCGCCAGTCGGCAGCGGGGAGGTAGCGGGGAGCTGTTTTTT. It yields the protein CASRQRGGSGELFF.